The rows below give T cell receptor beta chains drawn from one sample of a study of blood T cell repertoires in COVID-19. Sequencing was performed with immunoSEQ multiplex PCR; in TCRdb, only in-frame clones are kept and a portion is missing. Of about 160,000 clones listed, about 90% are singletons. Sequences were obtained from PBMCs or T cells enriched from blood (not recorded which). The receptor source for this set is a woman aged 50 to 60 who had recovered from COVID-19. Each CDR3 is given with its conserved first and last residue. The order of the fields is V gene, J gene, CDR3 length, D gene, clone size, CDR3 DNA, CDR3 protein. D genes are given only for firm matches. Clone size is shown for a subset of rows, as once, few, many or a class of expanded clone.

TRBV4-1	TRBJ2-7	18	TRBD2	NA	TGCGCCAGCAGCCCCGGGACTAGCGGGAGTATAGTGTCCTACGAGCAGTACTTC	CASSPGTSGSIVSYEQYF
TRBV30	TRBJ1-2	13	NA	NA	TGTGCCTGGAGTGTAAATTTGGAGGATGGCTACACCTTC	CAWSVNLEDGYTF
TRBV12-5	TRBJ1-2	14	NA	NA	TGTGCTAGTGCCCGGGAAGAAGGGCACTATGGCTACACCTTC	CASAREEGHYGYTF
TRBV18	TRBJ1-5	15	NA	NA	TGTGCCAGCTCACCCGCGGCGGTCTCGCATCAGCCCCAGCATTTT	CASSPAAVSHQPQHF
TRBV18	TRBJ1-5	14	NA	NA	TGTGCCAGCTCACCTGGGACATTGAATCAGCCCCAGCATTTT	CASSPGTLNQPQHF
TRBV7-2	TRBJ1-4	13	TRBD1	NA	TGTGCCAGCAGCCAGGGGACAGTCGAAAAACTGTTTTTT	CASSQGTVEKLFF
TRBV27	TRBJ2-1	16	TRBD2	NA	TGTGCCAGCAGTGTAAAAACTAGCGGGAGGTCGTATGAGCAGTTCTTC	CASSVKTSGRSYEQFF
TRBV10-3	TRBJ2-7	16	TRBD1	NA	TGTGCCATCAGTCCCCGGGACAGATACGCTTCCTACGAGCAGTACTTC	CAISPRDRYASYEQYF
TRBV5-1	TRBJ2-2	16	TRBD2	few	TGCGCCAGCAGCGGGCTAGCGGGAGAACCCACCGGGGAGCTGTTTTTT	CASSGLAGEPTGELFF
TRBV7-9	TRBJ1-1	14	TRBD1	NA	TGTGCCAGCAGGCCGGGACAGGGTAACACTGAAGCTTTCTTT	CASRPGQGNTEAFF
TRBV29-1	TRBJ2-3	16	TRBD1	NA	TGCAGCGTCCAGGGACAGCCAATTCTTAGCACAGATACGCAGTATTTT	CSVQGQPILSTDTQYF
TRBV5-1	TRBJ2-5	16	TRBD2	NA	TGCGCCAGCAGCTTGGGACTAGCGGGAGAGGTGGAGACCCAGTACTTC	CASSLGLAGEVETQYF
TRBV5-8	TRBJ1-2	15	TRBD1	NA	TGTGCCAGCAGCTTCGGACAGGGGGTTTACTATGGCTACACCTTC	CASSFGQGVYYGYTF
TRBV24-1	TRBJ2-7	13	NA	NA	TGTGCCACCAGTGACCCGGGACTGTCCGAGCAGTACTTC	CATSDPGLSEQYF
TRBV20-1	TRBJ2-1	13	NA	NA	TGCAGTGCTAGTAGCAGCGGCTACAATGAGCAGTTCTTC	CSASSSGYNEQFF
TRBV18	TRBJ2-3	15	TRBD1	NA	TGTGCCAGCTCACTTACAGGGGGCGCAGCAGATACGCAGTATTTT	CASSLTGGAADTQYF
TRBV7-9	TRBJ2-2	11	NA	NA	TGTGCCAGTTCCGGCACCGGGGAGCTGTTTTTT	CASSGTGELFF
TRBV11-3	TRBJ2-1	13	NA	NA	TGTGCCAGCAGCTTAGATCAGATCAGTGAGCAGTTCTTC	CASSLDQISEQFF
TRBV20-1	TRBJ2-5	10	NA	NA	TGCAGTGCCCGAGTAGAGACCCAGTACTTC	CSARVETQYF
TRBV19	TRBJ2-7	12	TRBD2	NA	TGTGCCAGCGGACTAGCGGGAGTCGAGCAGTACTTC	CASGLAGVEQYF
TRBV7-9	TRBJ2-3	17	NA	few	TGTGCCAGCAGCTTTAGCACAGGGTCGCGTGGCACAGATACGCAGTATTTT	CASSFSTGSRGTDTQYF
TRBV7-9	TRBJ1-2	15	TRBD1	NA	TGTGCCAGCAGCTCGGGGACAGGGAAGATCTCTGGCTACACCTTC	CASSSGTGKISGYTF
TRBV10-2	TRBJ1-6	14	TRBD1	NA	TGCGCCAGCAGTGAGGGACAGGGGAATTCACCCCTCCACTTT	CASSEGQGNSPLHF
TRBV5-1	TRBJ1-2	15	NA	NA	TGCGCCAGCAGCTTGGCAGGGGTTGATAACTATGGCTACACCTTC	CASSLAGVDNYGYTF
TRBV9	TRBJ2-7	15	TRBD1	once	TGTGCCAGCAGCGTAGGGACAGGGAGCTCCTACGAGCAGTACTTC	CASSVGTGSSYEQYF
TRBV3-1/TRBV3-2	TRBJ2-5	12	NA	NA	TGTGCCAGCAGAAGTGGAGGGGAGACCCAGTACTTC	CASRSGGETQYF
TRBV7-6	TRBJ2-7	16	TRBD1	NA	TGTGCCAGCAGCTTAGAACTGGGACAGGGGGCGGGTGAGCAGTACTTC	CASSLELGQGAGEQYF
TRBV11-2	TRBJ2-1	15	TRBD2	NA	TGTGCCAGCAGCTTCAGCGGGAGGGATAACAATGAGCAGTTCTTC	CASSFSGRDNNEQFF
TRBV2	TRBJ1-3	12	NA	NA	TGTGCCAGCCTCCAGGGGGGAAACACCATATATTTT	CASLQGGNTIYF
TRBV3-1/TRBV3-2	TRBJ2-3	14	NA	NA	TGTGCCAGCAGCCAAGGTAGTAGCACAGATACGCAGTATTTT	CASSQGSSTDTQYF
TRBV11-3	TRBJ2-2	18	NA	NA	TGTGCCAGCAGCTTAGGTCTTGGGGCCATCAAGGGTACCGGGGAGCTGTTTTTT	CASSLGLGAIKGTGELFF
TRBV19	TRBJ2-2	15	TRBD2	few	TGTGCCAGTAGTAGTTGGCTAGCGGGCACCGGGGAGCTGTTTTTT	CASSSWLAGTGELFF
TRBV11-3	TRBJ2-7	20	TRBD2	few	TGTGCCAGCAGCTTAGATTCCCCCGGGACTAGCGGGAGGGCTAGGCGCGAGCAGTACTTC	CASSLDSPGTSGRARREQYF
TRBV6-2/TRBV6-3	TRBJ2-5	11	NA	NA	TGTGCCAGCAGTTACCTAGAGACCCAGTACTTC	CASSYLETQYF
TRBV10-3	TRBJ2-7	14	NA	NA	TGTGCCATCAGTGACCCCGGGAACTCCTACGAGCAGTACTTC	CAISDPGNSYEQYF
TRBV30	TRBJ1-6	15	TRBD1	NA	TGTGCCTGGAGTGTAACGGGACAGACGAATTCACCCCTCCACTTT	CAWSVTGQTNSPLHF
TRBV19	TRBJ2-3	13	NA	NA	TGTGCCAGTAGTCCCCGCCGCAGGGATACGCAGTATTTT	CASSPRRRDTQYF
TRBV11-3	TRBJ2-7	14	NA	NA	TGTGCCAGCAGCTTAGGCGCATCGGCGGGGGAGCAGTACTTC	CASSLGASAGEQYF
TRBV7-9	TRBJ1-1	15	TRBD1	NA	TGTGCCAGCAGCCCCGGGACAGGGTTATCCACTGAAGCTTTCTTT	CASSPGTGLSTEAFF
TRBV7-9	TRBJ2-2	15	NA	NA	TGTGCCAGCAGCCACGACAGACCCTACACCGGGGAGCTGTTTTTT	CASSHDRPYTGELFF
TRBV2	TRBJ1-5	14	NA	NA	TGTGCCAGCAGTGGGACAATTCTGTATCAGCCCCAGCATTTT	CASSGTILYQPQHF
TRBV19	TRBJ1-2	13	NA	NA	TGTGCCAGTAGTACCATCCCCCCATATGGCTACACCTTC	CASSTIPPYGYTF
TRBV18	TRBJ2-1	16	TRBD2	NA	TGTGCCAGCTCACCATTGGGACTAGCGGGAGGAAATGAGCAGTTCTTC	CASSPLGLAGGNEQFF
TRBV10-2	TRBJ2-7	13	TRBD2	NA	TGCGCCAGCAGATCTAGCGGGACATACGAGCAGTACTTC	CASRSSGTYEQYF
TRBV1	TRBJ2-7	18	NA	NA	TGCACCAGCAGCCTTTGGACTAGCGGGAGGGCCAGTCCCCACGAGCAGTACTTC	CTSSLWTSGRASPHEQYF
TRBV28	TRBJ1-5	15	TRBD1	NA	TGTGCCAGCAGTGCAGACAGGGGATGGAGTCAGCCCCAGCATTTT	CASSADRGWSQPQHF
TRBV18	TRBJ1-1	13	TRBD1	NA	TGTGCCAGCTCATCGTCCCAGGGGGTTGAAGCTTTCTTT	CASSSSQGVEAFF
TRBV7-2	TRBJ2-7	15	TRBD2	NA	TGTGCCAGCACCTTCGCTAGCGGGAGGGAAATTAGGCAGTACTTC	CASTFASGREIRQYF
TRBV5-6	TRBJ2-1	16	TRBD2	NA	TGTGCCAGCAGCCTCCCGGGACTAGCGGAATACAATGAGCAGTTCTTC	CASSLPGLAEYNEQFF